A selection of T cell receptor beta chains follows, all from one sample in a study of T cell repertoires in cytomegalovirus infection. Antigens of these TCRs are unknown. Each CDR3 protein is one row after TCRdb ran MiXCR on the reads. Altogether about 58,000 distinct CDR3 sequences are present, around 18% being singletons, with the ten largest covering under 75%. This sample comprised CD8+ T cells from cultured PBMCs, obtained from culture after CMV antigen stimulation. The receptor set was obtained from a human donor in good health (CMV status not recorded). Some clones in this sample may be carry-over from other donors' samples. CDR3s include the opening cysteine and the closing phenylalanine or tryptophan. The D gene is left open where the match is weak. Size tells how often a clone was seen (once, few, many) or the class of an expanded clone, and some rows leave it out.

size | J | length | V | D | CDR3 | DNA
NA | TRBJ2-1 | 17 | TRBV7-6 | NA | CASSLAAGGNPYNEQFF | TGTGCCAGCAGCTTAGCTGCTGGGGGGAACCCCTACAATGAGCAGTTCTTC
few | TRBJ2-7 | 12 | TRBV12-3/TRBV12-4 | NA | CASSLAPYEQYF | TGTGCCAGCAGTTTAGCCCCTTACGAGCAGTACTTC
NA | TRBJ2-1 | 14 | TRBV19 | TRBD2 | CASSPGTTPNEQFF | TGTGCCAGTAGTCCCGGGACTACTCCCAATGAGCAGTTCTTC
NA | TRBJ2-1 | 16 | TRBV5-1 | NA | CASSLSPSGSYNEQFF | TGCGCCAGCAGCTTGAGCCCCAGCGGCTCCTACAATGAGCAGTTCTTC
many | TRBJ2-7 | 15 | TRBV12-3/TRBV12-4 | NA | CASSLGRGVYDEQYF | TGTGCCAGCAGTTTGGGGAGAGGGGTTTACGACGAGCAGTACTTC
NA | TRBJ2-7 | 16 | TRBV20-1 | TRBD2 | CSARDWGGRNSYEQYF | TGCAGTGCTAGAGATTGGGGCGGGAGGAACTCCTACGAGCAGTACTTC
NA | TRBJ1-1 | 17 | TRBV5-1 | TRBD1 | CASSLGQGGLMNTEAFF | TGCGCCAGCAGCCTAGGACAGGGTGGCCTCATGAACACTGAAGCTTTCTTT
NA | TRBJ1-1 | 14 | TRBV12-3/TRBV12-4 | NA | CASSFEVGSTEAFF | TGTGCCAGCAGTTTTGAGGTCGGGAGTACTGAAGCTTTCTTT
once | TRBJ1-1 | 13 | TRBV10-3 | NA | CAIRGGQNTEAFF | TGTGCCATCAGGGGGGGGCAGAACACTGAAGCTTTCTTT
many | TRBJ2-1 | 16 | TRBV7-2 | TRBD2 | CASSLDSGTSYNEQFF | TGTGCCAGCAGCTTAGACAGCGGGACCAGCTACAATGAGCAGTTCTTC
NA | TRBJ2-7 | 14 | TRBV7-2 | TRBD2 | CASSFSGGHLEQYF | TGTGCCAGCAGCTTTAGCGGGGGGCATCTCGAGCAGTACTTC
few | TRBJ2-5 | 15 | TRBV7-8 | TRBD1 | CASSTGQGARETQYF | TGTGCCAGCAGCACTGGACAGGGGGCACGGGAGACCCAGTACTTC
large | TRBJ1-2 | 18 | TRBV7-2 | NA | CASSLGLGFEVANYGYTF | TGTGCCAGCAGCTTAGGATTAGGGTTCGAGGTCGCTAACTATGGCTACACCTTC
few | TRBJ2-1 | 13 | TRBV7-3 | NA | CASSSTIGNEQFF | TGTGCCAGCAGCTCGACAATCGGCAATGAGCAGTTCTTC
NA | TRBJ2-3 | 14 | TRBV11-2 | NA | CASSLGVGADTQYF | TGTGCCAGCAGCTTAGGGGTCGGAGCAGATACGCAGTATTTT
many | TRBJ2-6 | 16 | TRBV4-1 | NA | CASSEYPSEWSNVLTF | TGCGCCAGCAGCGAGTACCCTAGCGAGTGGTCCAACGTCCTGACTTTC
NA | TRBJ1-6 | 14 | TRBV27 | TRBD1 | CASSQDRFLSPLHF | TGTGCCAGCAGTCAGGACAGGTTCCTCTCACCCCTCCACTTT
NA | TRBJ1-5 | 14 | TRBV19 | NA | CASSIQGAGQPQHF | TGTGCCAGTAGTATCCAAGGGGCCGGTCAGCCCCAGCATTTT
NA | TRBJ2-2 | 15 | TRBV7-9 | TRBD2 | CASSHGGANTGELFF | TGTGCCAGCAGCCACGGGGGGGCGAACACCGGGGAGCTGTTTTTT
few | TRBJ1-2 | 15 | TRBV7-2 | TRBD1 | CASSLVAGGDYGYTF | TGTGCCAGCAGCTTAGTCGCAGGGGGCGACTATGGCTACACCTTC
NA | TRBJ1-1 | 13 | TRBV6-6 | NA | CASSDGQNTEAFF | TGTGCCAGCAGTGACGGACAGAACACTGAAGCTTTCTTT
many | TRBJ2-4 | 15 | TRBV20-1 | NA | CSARVSGGSKNIQYF | TGCAGTGCTAGAGTTTCCGGTGGGTCCAAAAACATTCAGTACTTC
few | TRBJ1-2 | 14 | TRBV6-2/TRBV6-3 | NA | CASSLPGTSDGYTF | TGTGCCAGCAGTCTCCCCGGGACATCGGATGGCTACACCTTC
few | TRBJ1-2 | 18 | TRBV7-2 | NA | CASSLQPRTRGDDYGYTF | TGTGCCAGCAGCCTTCAACCGAGAACGAGGGGGGACGACTATGGCTACACCTTC
NA | TRBJ2-1 | 15 | TRBV7-2 | TRBD2 | CASSPSGGSYNEQFF | TGTGCCAGCAGCCCTAGCGGGGGATCTTACAATGAGCAGTTCTTC
NA | TRBJ2-7 | 15 | TRBV4-3 | NA | CASSQPSQGIHEQYF | TGCGCCAGCAGCCAACCTTCACAGGGAATCCACGAGCAGTACTTC
few | TRBJ1-1 | 12 | TRBV7-3 | NA | CASSQGGGTAFF | TGTGCCAGCAGCCAAGGTGGGGGAACGGCTTTCTTT
NA | TRBJ1-5 | 16 | TRBV5-1 | NA | CASSLEGGSGNQPQHF | TGCGCCAGCAGCTTGGAGGGGGGATCGGGCAATCAGCCCCAGCATTTT
few | TRBJ2-1 | 12 | TRBV6-2/TRBV6-3 | TRBD1 | CARDRGHVEQFF | TGTGCCAGGGACAGGGGGCATGTTGAGCAGTTCTTC